This T cell receptor (beta chain) was documented in a study of blood T cell repertoires in COVID-19. Measured with immunoSEQ multiplex PCR; TCRdb has only the in-frame clones, and not every one. This sample has roughly 250,000 clones; approximately 86% occur once, and the top ten carry roughly 1.7%. Specimen: PBMCs or T cells enriched from blood (not recorded which). This clonotype was obtained from a woman aged 45-59 years who had recovered from COVID-19.

CDR3 in DNA: TGCAGTGCTAGTGGCCAGCGGGGTTACAATGAGCAGTTCTTC. Protein sequence: CSASGQRGYNEQFF. This chain joins TRBV20-1 and TRBJ2-1; 7 positions agree with TRBD2. The CDR3 contains 14 residues. The V gene end was trimmed by 3 bases and the J gene end by 4 bases; junction bases not matched to a gene: 6. From germline, CDR1 is DFQATT and CDR2 SNEGSKA (reference sequence).